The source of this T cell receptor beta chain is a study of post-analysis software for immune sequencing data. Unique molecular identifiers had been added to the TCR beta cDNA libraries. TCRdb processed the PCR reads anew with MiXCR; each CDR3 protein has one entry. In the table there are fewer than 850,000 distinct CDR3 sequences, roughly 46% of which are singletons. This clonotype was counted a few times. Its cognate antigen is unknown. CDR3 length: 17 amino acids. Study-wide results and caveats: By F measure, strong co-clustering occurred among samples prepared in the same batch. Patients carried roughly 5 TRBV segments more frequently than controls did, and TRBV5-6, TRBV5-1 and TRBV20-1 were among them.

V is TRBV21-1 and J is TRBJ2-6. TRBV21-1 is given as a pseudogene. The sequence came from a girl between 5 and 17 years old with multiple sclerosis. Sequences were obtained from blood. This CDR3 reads CASSKCGEGSGANVLTF. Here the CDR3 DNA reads TGTGCCAGCAGCAAATGTGGGGAGGGCTCTGGGGCCAACGTCCTGACTTTC.